This T cell receptor beta chain was retrieved from a study of CD8 T cells in Susac syndrome. Study-level background: Blood was drawn from patients with Susac syndrome. At that point, they were therapy-naive, on corticosteroids, or on intravenous immunoglobulin alone. Findings of the study overall: Across the total CD8+ repertoires, sixteen Susac-specific public clones were found. The CD8+ TEMRA repertoires yielded 4 to 6 such clones. Susac syndrome CD8+ repertoires were clonally expanded, most strongly in CD8+ TEMRA cells.

TEMRA cells were FACS-enriched, with CD8+ and CD4+ T cells isolated negatively. With regard to this clonotype: The target antigen is unknown.

V was clipped by 9 bases and J by 0 bases, with 11 bases between them. The CDR3 is 13 residues long. After extraction with the RNeasy kit, roughly 0.5 to 1 ug of the RNA was reverse transcribed using random hexamers. TCRdb re-called the immunoSEQ multiplex PCR reads through MiXCR, storing one row per CDR3 protein. The data show some 130,000 distinct CDR3 sequences, with approximately 95% seen just once and roughly 0.17% held by the top ten. This clonotype originated in a human donor with Susac syndrome. Sequences were obtained from CD8+ T cells from PBMCs. The genes are TRBV12-3 or TRBV12-4 and TRBJ1-1; D not resolved. CDR3 in amino acids: CASFSYLNTEAFF. For the CDR3, the DNA is TGTGCCAGTTTCTCATATTTGAACACTGAAGCTTTCTTT.